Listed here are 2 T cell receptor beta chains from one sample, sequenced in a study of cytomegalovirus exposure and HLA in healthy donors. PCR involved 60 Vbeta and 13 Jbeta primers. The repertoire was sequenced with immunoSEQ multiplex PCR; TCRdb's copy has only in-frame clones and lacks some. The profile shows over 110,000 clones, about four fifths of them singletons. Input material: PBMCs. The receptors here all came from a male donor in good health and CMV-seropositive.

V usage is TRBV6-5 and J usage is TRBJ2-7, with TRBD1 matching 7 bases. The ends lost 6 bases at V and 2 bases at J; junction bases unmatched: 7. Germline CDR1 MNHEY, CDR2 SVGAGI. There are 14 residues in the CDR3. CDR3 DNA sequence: TGTGCCAGCAGGCGGACAGGTGCGCCCTACGAGCAGTACTTC. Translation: CASRRTGAPYEQYF.

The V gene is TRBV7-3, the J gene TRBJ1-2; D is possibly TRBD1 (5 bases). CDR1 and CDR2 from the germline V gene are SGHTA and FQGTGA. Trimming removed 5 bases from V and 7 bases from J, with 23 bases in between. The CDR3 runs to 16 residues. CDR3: CASSPGGGGSVTGYTF. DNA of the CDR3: TGTGCCAGCAGCCCGGGGGGAGGAGGGTCTGTAACTGGCTACACCTTC.